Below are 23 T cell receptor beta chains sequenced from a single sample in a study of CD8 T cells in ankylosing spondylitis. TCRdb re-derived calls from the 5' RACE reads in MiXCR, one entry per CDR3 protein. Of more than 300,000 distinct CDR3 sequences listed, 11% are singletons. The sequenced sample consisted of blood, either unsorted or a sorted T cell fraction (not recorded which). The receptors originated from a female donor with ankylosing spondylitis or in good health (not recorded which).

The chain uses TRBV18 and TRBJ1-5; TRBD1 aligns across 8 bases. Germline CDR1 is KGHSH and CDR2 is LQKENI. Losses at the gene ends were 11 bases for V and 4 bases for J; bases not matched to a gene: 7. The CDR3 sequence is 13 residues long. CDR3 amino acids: CAASTGGNQPQHF. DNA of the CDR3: TGTGCCGCCTCCACAGGGGGTAATCAGCCCCAGCATTTT.

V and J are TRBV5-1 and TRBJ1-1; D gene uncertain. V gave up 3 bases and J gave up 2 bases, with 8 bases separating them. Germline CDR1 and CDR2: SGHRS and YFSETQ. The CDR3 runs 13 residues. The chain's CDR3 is CASSSRINTEAFF. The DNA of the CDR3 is TGCGCCAGCAGCTCCCGGATTAACACTGAAGCTTTCTTT.

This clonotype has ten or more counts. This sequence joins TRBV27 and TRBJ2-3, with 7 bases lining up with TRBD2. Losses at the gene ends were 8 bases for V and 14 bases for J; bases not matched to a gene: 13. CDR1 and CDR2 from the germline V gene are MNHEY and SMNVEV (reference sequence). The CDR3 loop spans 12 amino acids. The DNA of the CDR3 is TGTGCCAGCGGGAGGGTCGGGGCATTCCGGTATTTT. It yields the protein CASGRVGAFRYF.

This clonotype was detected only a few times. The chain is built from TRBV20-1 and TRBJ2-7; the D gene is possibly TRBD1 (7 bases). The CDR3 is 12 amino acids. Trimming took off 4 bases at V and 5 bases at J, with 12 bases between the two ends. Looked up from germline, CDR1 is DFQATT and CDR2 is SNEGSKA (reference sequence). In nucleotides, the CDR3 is TGCAGTGCTAAGGAGGGGGCCCACGAGCAGTACTTC. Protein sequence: CSAKEGAHEQYF.

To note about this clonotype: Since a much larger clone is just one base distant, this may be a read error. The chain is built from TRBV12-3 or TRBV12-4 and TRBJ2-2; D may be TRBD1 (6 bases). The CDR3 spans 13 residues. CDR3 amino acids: CASSWQGPGELLF. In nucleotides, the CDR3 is TGTGCCAGCAGTTGGCAGGGGCCCGGGGAGCTGCTTTTT.

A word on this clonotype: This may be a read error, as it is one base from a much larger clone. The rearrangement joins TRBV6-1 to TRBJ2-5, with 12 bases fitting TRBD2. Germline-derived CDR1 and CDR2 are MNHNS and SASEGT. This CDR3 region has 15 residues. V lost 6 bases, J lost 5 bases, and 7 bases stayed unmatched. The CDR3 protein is CASRPRLAGVETQYF. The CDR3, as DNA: TGTGCCAGCAGGCCCCGACTAGCGGGAGTGGAGACCCAGTACTTC.

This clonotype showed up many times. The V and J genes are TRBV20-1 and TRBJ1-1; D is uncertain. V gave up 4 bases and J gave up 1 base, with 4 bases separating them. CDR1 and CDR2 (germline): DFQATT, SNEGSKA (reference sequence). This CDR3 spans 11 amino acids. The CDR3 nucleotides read TGCAGTGCTAAACGGAACACTGAAGCTTTCTTT. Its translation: CSAKRNTEAFF.

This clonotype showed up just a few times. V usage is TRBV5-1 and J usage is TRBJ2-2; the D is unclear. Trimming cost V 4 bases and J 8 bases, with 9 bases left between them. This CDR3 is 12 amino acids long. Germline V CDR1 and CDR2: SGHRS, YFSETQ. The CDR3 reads CASSPDGGELFF. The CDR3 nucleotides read TGCGCCAGCAGCCCGGATGGGGGGGAGCTGTTTTTT. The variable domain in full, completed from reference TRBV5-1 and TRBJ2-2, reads KAGVTQTPRYLIKTRGQQVTLSCSPISGHRSVSWYQQTPGQGLQFLFEYFSETQRNKGNFPGRFSGRQFSNSRSEMNVSTLELGDSALYLCASSPDGGELFFGEGSRLTVL.

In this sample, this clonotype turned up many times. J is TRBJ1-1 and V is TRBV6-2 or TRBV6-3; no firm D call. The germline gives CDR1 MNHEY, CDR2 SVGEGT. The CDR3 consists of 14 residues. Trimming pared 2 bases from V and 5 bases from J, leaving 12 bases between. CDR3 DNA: TGTGCCAGCAGTTACGCGGCCCGGAGGACTGAAGCTTTCTTT. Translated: CASSYAARRTEAFF.

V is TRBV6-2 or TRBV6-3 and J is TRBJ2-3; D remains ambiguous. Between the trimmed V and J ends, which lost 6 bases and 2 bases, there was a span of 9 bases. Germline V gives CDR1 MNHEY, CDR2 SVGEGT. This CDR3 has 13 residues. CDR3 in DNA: TGTGCCAGCAGCCAGAGGACCACAGATACGCAGTATTTT. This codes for CASSQRTTDTQYF.

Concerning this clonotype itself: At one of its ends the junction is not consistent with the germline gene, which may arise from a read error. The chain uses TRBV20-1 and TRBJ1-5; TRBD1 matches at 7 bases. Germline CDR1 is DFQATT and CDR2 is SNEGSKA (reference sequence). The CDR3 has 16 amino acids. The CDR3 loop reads CSAGSTGRVGNQHQHF. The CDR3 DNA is TGCAGTGCCGGGTCGACAGGGAGAGTAGGCAATCAGCACCAGCATTTT.

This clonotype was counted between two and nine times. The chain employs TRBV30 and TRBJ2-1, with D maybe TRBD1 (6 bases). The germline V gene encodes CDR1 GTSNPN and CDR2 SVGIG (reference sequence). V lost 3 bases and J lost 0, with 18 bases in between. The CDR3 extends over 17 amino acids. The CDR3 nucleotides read TGTGCCTGGAGCCAGGGTGGGGGCCCTAGCTCCTACAATGAGCAGTTCTTC. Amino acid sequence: CAWSQGGGPSSYNEQFF.

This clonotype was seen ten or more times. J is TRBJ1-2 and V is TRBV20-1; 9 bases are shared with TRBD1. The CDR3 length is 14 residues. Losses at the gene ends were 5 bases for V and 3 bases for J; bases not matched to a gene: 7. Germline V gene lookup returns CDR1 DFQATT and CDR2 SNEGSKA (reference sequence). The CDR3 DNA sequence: TGCAGTGCTCTACAGGGGGCGCGGGACTATGGCTACACCTTC. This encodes CSALQGARDYGYTF.

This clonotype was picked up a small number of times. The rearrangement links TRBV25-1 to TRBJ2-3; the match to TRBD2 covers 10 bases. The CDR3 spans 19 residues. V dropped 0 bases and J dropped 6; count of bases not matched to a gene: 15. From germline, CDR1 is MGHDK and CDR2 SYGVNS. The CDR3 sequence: CASSEYLAGEVWGSDTQYF. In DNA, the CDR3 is TGTGCCAGCAGTGAATACCTAGCGGGGGAGGTTTGGGGGTCGGATACGCAGTATTTT.

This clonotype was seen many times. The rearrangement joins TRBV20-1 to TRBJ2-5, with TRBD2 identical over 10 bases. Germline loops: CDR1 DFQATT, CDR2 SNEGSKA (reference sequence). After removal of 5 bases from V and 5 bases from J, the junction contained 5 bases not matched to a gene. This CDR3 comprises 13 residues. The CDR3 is CSAELAGVETQYF. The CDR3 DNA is TGCAGTGCTGAGCTAGCGGGAGTGGAGACCCAGTACTTC.

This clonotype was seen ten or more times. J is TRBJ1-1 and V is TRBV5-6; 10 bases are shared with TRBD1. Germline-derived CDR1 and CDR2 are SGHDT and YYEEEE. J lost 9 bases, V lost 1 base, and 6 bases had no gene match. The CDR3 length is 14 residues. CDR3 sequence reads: CASSLLGTGVQAFF. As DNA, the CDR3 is TGTGCCAGCAGCTTGCTTGGGACAGGGGTTCAAGCTTTCTTT.

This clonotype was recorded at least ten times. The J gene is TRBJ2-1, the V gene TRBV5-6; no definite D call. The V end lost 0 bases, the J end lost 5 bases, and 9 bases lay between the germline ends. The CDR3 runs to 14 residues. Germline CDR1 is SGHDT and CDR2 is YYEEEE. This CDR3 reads CASSLVGRDNEQFF. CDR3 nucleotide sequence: TGTGCCAGCAGCTTGGTAGGACGAGACAATGAGCAGTTCTTC.

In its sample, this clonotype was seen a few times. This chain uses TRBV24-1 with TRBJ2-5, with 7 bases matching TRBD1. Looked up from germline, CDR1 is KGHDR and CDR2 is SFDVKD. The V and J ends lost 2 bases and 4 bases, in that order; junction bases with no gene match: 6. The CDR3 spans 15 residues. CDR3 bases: TGTGCCACCAGTGATTGGAGACAGGGCCGAGAGACCCAGTACTTC. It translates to CATSDWRQGRETQYF.

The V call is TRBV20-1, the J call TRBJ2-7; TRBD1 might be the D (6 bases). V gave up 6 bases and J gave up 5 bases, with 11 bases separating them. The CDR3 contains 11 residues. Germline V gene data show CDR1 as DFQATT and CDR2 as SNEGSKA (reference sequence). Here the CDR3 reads CSARDIHEQYF. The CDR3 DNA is TGCAGTGCCCGGGACATCCACGAGCAGTACTTC.

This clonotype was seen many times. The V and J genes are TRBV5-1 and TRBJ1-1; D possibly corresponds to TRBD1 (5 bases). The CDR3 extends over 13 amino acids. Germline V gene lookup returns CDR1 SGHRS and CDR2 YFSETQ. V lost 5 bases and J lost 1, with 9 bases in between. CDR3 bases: TGCGCCAGCAGAGGGGCGGAGAACACTGAAGCTTTCTTT. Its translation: CASRGAENTEAFF.

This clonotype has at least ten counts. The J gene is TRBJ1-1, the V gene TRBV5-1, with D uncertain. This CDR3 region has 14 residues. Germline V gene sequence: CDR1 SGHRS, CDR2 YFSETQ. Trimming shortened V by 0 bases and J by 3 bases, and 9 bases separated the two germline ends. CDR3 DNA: TGCGCCAGCAGCTTGGAGGTATGGGACACTGAAGCTTTCTTT. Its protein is CASSLEVWDTEAFF.

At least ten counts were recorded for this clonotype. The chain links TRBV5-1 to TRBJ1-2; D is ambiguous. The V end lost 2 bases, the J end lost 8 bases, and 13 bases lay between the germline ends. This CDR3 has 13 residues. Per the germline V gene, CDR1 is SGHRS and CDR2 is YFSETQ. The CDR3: CASSLSEAGGYTF. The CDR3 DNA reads TGCGCCAGCAGCTTATCAGAGGCTGGCGGCTACACCTTC. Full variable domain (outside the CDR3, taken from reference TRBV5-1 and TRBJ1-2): KAGVTQTPRYLIKTRGQQVTLSCSPISGHRSVSWYQQTPGQGLQFLFEYFSETQRNKGNFPGRFSGRQFSNSRSEMNVSTLELGDSALYLCASSLSEAGGYTFGSGTRLTVV.

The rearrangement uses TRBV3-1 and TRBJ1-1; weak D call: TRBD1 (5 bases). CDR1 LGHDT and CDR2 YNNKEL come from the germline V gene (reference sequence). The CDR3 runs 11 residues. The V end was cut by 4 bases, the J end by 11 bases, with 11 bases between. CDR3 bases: TGTGCCAGCAGCCCACACAGGCAGGCTTTCTTT. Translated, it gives CASSPHRQAFF.